Listed below are T cell receptor beta chains from one sample, sequenced in a study of T cell responses to AZD1222 COVID-19 vaccine. Only in-frame clones appear in the TCRdb table, and some are missing; sequencing was by immunoSEQ multiplex PCR. Here the sample spans about 84,000 clones, 80% to 90% being singletons. Sequenced material: peripheral blood, taken 28 days after the second AZD1222 dose. All receptors come from an adult who received the AZD1222 COVID-19 vaccine. The CDR3 runs from the conserved cysteine through the conserved F or W. The D gene is left open where the match is weak. Size values are once, few and many counts, or a class for expanded clones, and some rows have none.

TRBV27	TRBJ1-2	-	-	TGTGCCAGCAGTTTAGGGTCTAACTATGGCTACACCTTC	CASSLGSNYGYTF
TRBV18	TRBJ1-4	-	-	TGTGCCAGCTCAACCGGGACGGACAATGAAAAACTGTTTTTT	CASSTGTDNEKLFF
TRBV5-8	TRBJ2-3	-	TRBD2	TGTGCCAGCAGCTTGGGGGGGGGACTCCGCACAGATACGCAGTATTTT	CASSLGGGLRTDTQYF
TRBV5-1	TRBJ1-1	-	-	TGCGCCAGCAGCTCGCCGGGTGGCACTGAAGCTTTCTTT	CASSSPGGTEAFF
TRBV20-1	TRBJ2-5	-	TRBD2	TGCAGTGCTAGTCCAGGACTAGCGTTCCAAGAGACCCAGTACTTC	CSASPGLAFQETQYF
TRBV28	TRBJ2-3	once	TRBD1	TGTGCCAGCAGACCAGAGGACAGGCGCACAGATACGCAGTATTTT	CASRPEDRRTDTQYF
TRBV18	TRBJ2-6	once	TRBD2	TGTGCCACCACCGCCCTCTCTTTAGCGGGAGGTCACTCTGGGGCCAACGTCCTGACTTTC	CATTALSLAGGHSGANVLTF
TRBV12-3/TRBV12-4	TRBJ2-1	once	-	TGTGCCAGCAGTTATGGGGTAAGCGAGCAGTTCTTC	CASSYGVSEQFF
TRBV28	TRBJ1-1	-	-	TGTGCCAGCAGTCCAGACCGGGACGGGTACACTGAAGCTTTCTTT	CASSPDRDGYTEAFF
TRBV3-1/TRBV3-2	TRBJ1-4	few	TRBD1	TGTGCCAGCAGCCTCAGGGGGTCGGATGAAAAACTGTTTTTT	CASSLRGSDEKLFF
TRBV11-3	TRBJ2-2	few	-	TGTGCCAGCAGCCCTAGACAACACACCGGGGAGCTGTTTTTT	CASSPRQHTGELFF
TRBV19	TRBJ1-4	-	-	TGTGCCAGTAGACCCCTACCGGGACGCAACAATGAAAAACTGTTTTTT	CASRPLPGRNNEKLFF
TRBV7-8	TRBJ1-5	-	-	TGTGCCAGCAGCGCCAGGACAAGGATCCTGGGTAGCAATCAGCCCCAGCATTTT	CASSARTRILGSNQPQHF
TRBV7-9	TRBJ1-2	-	-	TGTGCCAGCAGCACGGGGGACTATGGCTACACCTTC	CASSTGDYGYTF
TRBV4-2	TRBJ1-3	-	-	TGTGCCAGCAGCCACGGGGGGGTGGGGGCTGGAAACACCATATATTTT	CASSHGGVGAGNTIYF
TRBV27	TRBJ1-2	-	-	TGTGCCAGCAGTTTTAGCCCAGGGGAATATGGCTACACCTTC	CASSFSPGEYGYTF
TRBV9	TRBJ1-1	once	-	TGTGCCAGCAGCGTAGTTGTGGAGAACACTGAAGCTTTCTTT	CASSVVVENTEAFF
TRBV14	TRBJ1-1	-	TRBD1	TGTGCCAGCAGCCAACTACAGGGGATCGGGGACACTGAAGCTTTCTTT	CASSQLQGIGDTEAFF
TRBV7-6	TRBJ2-1	many	TRBD2	TGTGCCAGCAGCTTAGATAGCGGGAGGGCCTCCAATGAGCAGTTCTTC	CASSLDSGRASNEQFF
TRBV3-1/TRBV3-2	TRBJ1-3	-	-	TGTGCCAGCAGCCGCGGGGCTGGGGGAAACACCATATATTTT	CASSRGAGGNTIYF
TRBV27	TRBJ2-1	-	-	TGTGCCAGCAGTTCCCAGGGCTATGAGCAGTTCTTC	CASSSQGYEQFF
TRBV10-3	TRBJ1-5	few	-	TGTGCCATCAGCGACAGCAATCAGCCCCAGCATTTT	CAISDSNQPQHF
TRBV10-3	TRBJ1-5	-	-	TGTGCCATCAGTGAGGGGGAGACCAATCAGCCCCAGCATTTT	CAISEGETNQPQHF
TRBV28	TRBJ1-1	-	TRBD1	TGTGCCAGCGTTAAACCGGGACAGGAAGCTTTCTTT	CASVKPGQEAFF
TRBV2	TRBJ1-5	few	-	TGTGCCAGCGGACAGAATAGCAATCAGCCCCAGCATTTT	CASGQNSNQPQHF
TRBV18	TRBJ1-2	-	-	TGTGCCAGCTCGACAGAGTCCTCAGGGGAAGGCTACACCTTC	CASSTESSGEGYTF
TRBV9	TRBJ1-5	-	-	TGTGCCAGCAGCAACAGTAATCAGCCCCAGCATTTT	CASSNSNQPQHF
TRBV5-1	TRBJ2-1	-	TRBD1	TGCGCCAGCAGCCGAAGGACAGGGCGGTCCTACAATGAGCAGTTCTTC	CASSRRTGRSYNEQFF
TRBV7-2	TRBJ1-3	-	-	TGTGCCAGCAGCATGCAGGGTGGAGGAAACACCATATATTTT	CASSMQGGGNTIYF
TRBV13	TRBJ2-7	-	-	TGTGCCAGCCTCCGGAGGTCCGACTCCTACGAGCAGTACTTC	CASLRRSDSYEQYF
TRBV10-3	TRBJ1-5	-	-	TGTGCCATCAGTGAGTTGGGAGATCAGCCCCAGCATTTT	CAISELGDQPQHF
TRBV19	TRBJ1-5	once	TRBD1	TGTGCCAGTATGCGCCGGCAGGGGGGTCAGCCCCAGCATTTT	CASMRRQGGQPQHF
TRBV27	TRBJ2-7	-	TRBD2	TGTGCCAGCAGTCCCGATTTCCGGACTAGCGGGAGGGCCAACGAGCAGTACTTC	CASSPDFRTSGRANEQYF
TRBV7-9	TRBJ1-2	-	-	TGTGCCAGCAGCCTCCCCGGTGTCCGGGGGGCCTCGTGGGGCTACACCTTC	CASSLPGVRGASWGYTF
TRBV4-3	TRBJ2-1	-	-	TGCGCCAGCAGCCAAGTAGCCCACAATGAGCAGTTCTTC	CASSQVAHNEQFF
TRBV9	TRBJ1-5	-	-	TGTGCCAGCAGCGTCGAGGTAAACCAGCCCCAGCATTTT	CASSVEVNQPQHF
TRBV11-3	TRBJ2-7	-	-	TGTGCCAGCAGCTTACCTGCTCTCCGGGCCGCTTTGGTCGAGCAGTACTTC	CASSLPALRAALVEQYF
TRBV4-1	TRBJ1-3	-	-	TGCGCCAGCAGCCAAGGGTGGGGGACACCTGGAAACACCATATATTTT	CASSQGWGTPGNTIYF
TRBV19	TRBJ1-1	-	-	TGTGCCAGTAGCTTGACAGCGAACACTGAAGCTTTCTTT	CASSLTANTEAFF
TRBV6-1	TRBJ2-7	-	-	TGTGCCAGCAGTCCCGGGACCAAGCAGTACTTC	CASSPGTKQYF
TRBV19	TRBJ2-7	-	-	TGTGCCAGTAGAGGAACGGGGATGGGCGAGCAGTACTTC	CASRGTGMGEQYF
TRBV7-2	TRBJ1-4	-	-	TGTGCCAGCAGCCCAGGGGAAAAACTGTTTTTT	CASSPGEKLFF
TRBV5-6	TRBJ1-4	-	-	TGTGCCAGCAGGTCCGGGGCTAATAATGAAAAACTGTTTTTT	CASRSGANNEKLFF
TRBV7-9	TRBJ2-5	-	-	TGTGCCAGCGATGAACTCGCCGGGGAGACCCAGTACTTC	CASDELAGETQYF
TRBV3-1/TRBV3-2	TRBJ1-6	-	-	TGTGCCAGCAAGAGGGACCTTTCACCCCTCCACTTT	CASKRDLSPLHF
TRBV4-1	TRBJ1-5	-	-	TGCGCCAGCAGCCAAGACGGCGGTATTGGAAATCAGCCCCAGCATTTT	CASSQDGGIGNQPQHF
TRBV21-1	TRBJ1-5	-	-	TGTGCCAGCAGCAAAGGAGGCACAGGGGGCCGCAATCAGCCCCAGCATTTT	CASSKGGTGGRNQPQHF